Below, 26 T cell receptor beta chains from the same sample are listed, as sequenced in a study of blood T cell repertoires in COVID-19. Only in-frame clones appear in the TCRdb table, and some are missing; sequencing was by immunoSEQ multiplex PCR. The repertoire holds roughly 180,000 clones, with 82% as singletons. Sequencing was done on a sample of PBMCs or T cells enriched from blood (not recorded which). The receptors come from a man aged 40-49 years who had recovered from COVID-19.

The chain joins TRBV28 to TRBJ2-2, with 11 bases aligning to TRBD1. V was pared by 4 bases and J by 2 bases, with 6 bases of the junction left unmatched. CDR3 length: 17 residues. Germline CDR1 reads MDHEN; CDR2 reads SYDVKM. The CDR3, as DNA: TGTGCCAGCAGTTCGGGACAGGGGGTTACAAACACCGGGGAGCTGTTTTTT. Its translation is CASSSGQGVTNTGELFF.

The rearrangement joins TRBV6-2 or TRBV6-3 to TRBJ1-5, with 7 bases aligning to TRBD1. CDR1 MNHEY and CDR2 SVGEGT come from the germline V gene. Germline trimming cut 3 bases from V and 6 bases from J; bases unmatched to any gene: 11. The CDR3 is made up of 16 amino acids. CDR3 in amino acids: CASSYVTGETSQPQHF. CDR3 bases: TGTGCCAGCAGTTATGTAACAGGGGAAACTAGTCAGCCCCAGCATTTT.

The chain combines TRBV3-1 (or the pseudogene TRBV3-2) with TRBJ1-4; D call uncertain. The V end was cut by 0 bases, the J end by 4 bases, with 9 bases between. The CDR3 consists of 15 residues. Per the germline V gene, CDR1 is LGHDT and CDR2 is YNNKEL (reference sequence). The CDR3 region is CASSQENRRNEKLFF. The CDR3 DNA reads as TGTGCCAGCAGCCAAGAAAACAGACGTAATGAAAAACTGTTTTTT.

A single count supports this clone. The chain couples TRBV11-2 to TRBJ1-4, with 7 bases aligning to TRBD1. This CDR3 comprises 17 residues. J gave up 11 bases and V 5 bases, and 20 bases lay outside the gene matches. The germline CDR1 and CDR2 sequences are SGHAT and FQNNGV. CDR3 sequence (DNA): TGTGCCAGCAGCCCGAACCGACAGGGTTCCCCTTTAAGTAAACTGTTTTTT. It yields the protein CASSPNRQGSPLSKLFF.

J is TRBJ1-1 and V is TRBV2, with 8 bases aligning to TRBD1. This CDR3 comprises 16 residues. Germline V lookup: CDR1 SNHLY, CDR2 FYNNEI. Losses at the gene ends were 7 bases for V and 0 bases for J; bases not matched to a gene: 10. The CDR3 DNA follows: TGTGCCAGCACCTCACCACTGACAGGGGTGAACACTGAAGCTTTCTTT. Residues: CASTSPLTGVNTEAFF.

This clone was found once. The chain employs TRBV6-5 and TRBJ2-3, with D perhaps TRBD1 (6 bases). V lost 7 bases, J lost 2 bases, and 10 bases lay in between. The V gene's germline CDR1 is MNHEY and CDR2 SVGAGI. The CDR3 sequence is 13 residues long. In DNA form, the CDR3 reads TGTGCCAGCAAGCGGACAGACACAGATACGCAGTATTTT. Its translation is CASKRTDTDTQYF.

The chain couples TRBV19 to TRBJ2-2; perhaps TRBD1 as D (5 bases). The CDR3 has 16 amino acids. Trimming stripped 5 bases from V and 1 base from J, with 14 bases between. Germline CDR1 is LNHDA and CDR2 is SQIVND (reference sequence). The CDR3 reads CASSLLGQGNTGELFF. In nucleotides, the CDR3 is TGTGCCAGTAGTCTCCTCGGGCAGGGGAACACCGGGGAGCTGTTTTTT.

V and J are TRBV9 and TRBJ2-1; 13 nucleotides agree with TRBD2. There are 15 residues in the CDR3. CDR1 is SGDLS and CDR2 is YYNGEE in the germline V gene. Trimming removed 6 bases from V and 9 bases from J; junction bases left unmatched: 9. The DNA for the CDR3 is TGTGCCAGCACCCTTGGACTAGCGGGAGAACGTGAGCAGTTCTTC. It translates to CASTLGLAGEREQFF. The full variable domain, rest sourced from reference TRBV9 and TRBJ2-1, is DSGVTQTPKHLITATGQRVTLRCSPRSGDLSVYWYQQSLDQGLQFLIQYYNGEERAKGNILERFSAQQFPDLHSELNLSSLELGDSALYFCASTLGLAGEREQFFGPGTRLTVL.

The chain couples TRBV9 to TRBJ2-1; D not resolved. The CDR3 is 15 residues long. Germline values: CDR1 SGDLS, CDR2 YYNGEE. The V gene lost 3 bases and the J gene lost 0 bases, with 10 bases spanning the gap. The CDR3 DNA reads TGTGCCAGCAGCGCGAGGCTTAGCTCCTACAATGAGCAGTTCTTC. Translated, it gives CASSARLSSYNEQFF.

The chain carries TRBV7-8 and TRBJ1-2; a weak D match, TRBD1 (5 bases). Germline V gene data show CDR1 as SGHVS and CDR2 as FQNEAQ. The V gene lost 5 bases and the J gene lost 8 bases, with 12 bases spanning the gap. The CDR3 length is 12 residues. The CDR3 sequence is CASSRDRYGYTF. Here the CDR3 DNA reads TGTGCCAGCAGCCGTGACAGATACGGCTACACCTTC.

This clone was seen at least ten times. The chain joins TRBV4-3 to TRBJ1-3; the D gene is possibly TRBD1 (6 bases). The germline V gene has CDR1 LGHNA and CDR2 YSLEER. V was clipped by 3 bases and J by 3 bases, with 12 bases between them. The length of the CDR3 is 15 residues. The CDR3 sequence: CASSQATGYGNTIYF. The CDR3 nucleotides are TGCGCCAGCAGCCAGGCGACAGGTTATGGAAACACCATATATTTT.

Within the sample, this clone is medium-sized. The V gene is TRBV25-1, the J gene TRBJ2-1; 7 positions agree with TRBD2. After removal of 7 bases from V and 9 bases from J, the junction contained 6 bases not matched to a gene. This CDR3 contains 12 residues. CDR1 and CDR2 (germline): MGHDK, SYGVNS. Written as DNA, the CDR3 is TGTGCCAGCACCACGGGAGGAGGTGAGCAGTTCTTC. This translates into CASTTGGGEQFF.

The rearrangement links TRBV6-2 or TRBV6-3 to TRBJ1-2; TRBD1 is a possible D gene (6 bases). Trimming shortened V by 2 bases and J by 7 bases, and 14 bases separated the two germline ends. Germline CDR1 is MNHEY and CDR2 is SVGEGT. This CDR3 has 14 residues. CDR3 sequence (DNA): TGTGCCAGCAGTTACGAATCAGGGGAGACTGGCTACACCTTC. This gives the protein CASSYESGETGYTF.

The DNA of the CDR3 is TGTGCCAGCAGCCCGGGTGGTCTAGCGGTCTACGAGCAGTACTTC. Its protein is CASSPGGLAVYEQYF. The V and J genes are TRBV5-4 and TRBJ2-7; 7 bases align to TRBD2. This CDR3 spans 15 amino acids. Unmatched junction bases numbered 10, after V lost 4 bases and J lost 3 bases. CDR1 is SGHNT and CDR2 is YYREEE in the germline V gene (reference sequence).

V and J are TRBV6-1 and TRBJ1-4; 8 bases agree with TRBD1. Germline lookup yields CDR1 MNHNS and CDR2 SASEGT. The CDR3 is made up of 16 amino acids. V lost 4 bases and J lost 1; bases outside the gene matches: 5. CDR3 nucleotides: TGTGCCAGCAGTGTCAGGGGGCAAGTAACTAATGAAAAACTGTTTTTT. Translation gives CASSVRGQVTNEKLFF.

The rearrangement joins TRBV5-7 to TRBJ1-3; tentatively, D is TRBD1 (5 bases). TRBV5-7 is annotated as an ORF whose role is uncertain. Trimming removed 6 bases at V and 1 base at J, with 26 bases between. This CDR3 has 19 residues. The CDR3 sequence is CASIPWEANHRFSGNTIYF. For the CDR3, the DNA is TGTGCCAGCATCCCATGGGAGGCTAACCACAGGTTTTCTGGAAACACCATATATTTT.

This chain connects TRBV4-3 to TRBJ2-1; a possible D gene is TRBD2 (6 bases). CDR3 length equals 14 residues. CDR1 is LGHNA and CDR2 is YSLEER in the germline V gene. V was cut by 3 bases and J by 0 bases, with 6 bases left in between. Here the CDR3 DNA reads TGCGCCAGCAGCCAGACTAGCTCCTACAATGAGCAGTTCTTC. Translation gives CASSQTSSYNEQFF.

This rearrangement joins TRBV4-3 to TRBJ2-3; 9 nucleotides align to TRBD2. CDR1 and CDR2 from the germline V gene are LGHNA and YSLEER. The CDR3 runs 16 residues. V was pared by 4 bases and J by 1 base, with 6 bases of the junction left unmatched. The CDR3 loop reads CASSPYRLAGTDTQYF. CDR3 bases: TGCGCCAGCAGCCCTTATAGACTAGCGGGCACAGATACGCAGTATTTT.

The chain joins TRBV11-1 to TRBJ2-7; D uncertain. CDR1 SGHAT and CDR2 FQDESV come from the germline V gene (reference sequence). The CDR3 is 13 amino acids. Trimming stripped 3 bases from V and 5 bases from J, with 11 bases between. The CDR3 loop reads CASSLGRNHEQYV. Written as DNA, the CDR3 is TGTGCCAGCAGCTTGGGCCGGAACCACGAGCAGTACGTC.

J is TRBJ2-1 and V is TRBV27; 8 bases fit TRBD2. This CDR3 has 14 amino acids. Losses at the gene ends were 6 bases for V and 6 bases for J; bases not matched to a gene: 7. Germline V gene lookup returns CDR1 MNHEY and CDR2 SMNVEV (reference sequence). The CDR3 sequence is CASSPSGRGNEQFF. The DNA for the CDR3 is TGTGCCAGCAGCCCGAGCGGGAGAGGCAATGAGCAGTTCTTC.

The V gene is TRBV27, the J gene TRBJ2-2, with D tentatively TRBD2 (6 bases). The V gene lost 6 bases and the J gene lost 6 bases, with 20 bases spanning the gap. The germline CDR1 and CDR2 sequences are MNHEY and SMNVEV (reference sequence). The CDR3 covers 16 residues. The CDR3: CASSLPGTPLSGELFF. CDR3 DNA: TGTGCCAGCAGCTTGCCCGGGACTCCGCTCTCCGGGGAGCTGTTTTTT.

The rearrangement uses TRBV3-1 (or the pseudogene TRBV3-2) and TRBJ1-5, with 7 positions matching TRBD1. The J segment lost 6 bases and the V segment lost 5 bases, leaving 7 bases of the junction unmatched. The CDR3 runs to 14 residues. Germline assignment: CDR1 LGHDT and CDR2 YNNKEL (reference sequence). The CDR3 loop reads CASSIEGAGQPQHF. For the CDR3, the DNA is TGTGCCAGCAGCATAGAGGGGGCAGGTCAGCCCCAGCATTTT.

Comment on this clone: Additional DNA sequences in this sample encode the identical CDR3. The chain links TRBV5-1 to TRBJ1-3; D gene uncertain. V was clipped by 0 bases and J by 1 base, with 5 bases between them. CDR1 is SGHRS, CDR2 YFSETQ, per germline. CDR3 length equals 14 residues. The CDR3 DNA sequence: TGCGCCAGCAGCTTGGAATCATCTGGAAACACCATATATTTT. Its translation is CASSLESSGNTIYF.

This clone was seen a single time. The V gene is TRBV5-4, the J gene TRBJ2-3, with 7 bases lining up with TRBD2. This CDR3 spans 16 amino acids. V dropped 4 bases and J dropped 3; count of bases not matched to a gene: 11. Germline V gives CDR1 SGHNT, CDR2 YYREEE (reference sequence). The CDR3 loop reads CASSGGGIAGTDTQYF. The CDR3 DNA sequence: TGTGCCAGCAGCGGGGGGGGAATTGCTGGAACAGATACGCAGTATTTT.

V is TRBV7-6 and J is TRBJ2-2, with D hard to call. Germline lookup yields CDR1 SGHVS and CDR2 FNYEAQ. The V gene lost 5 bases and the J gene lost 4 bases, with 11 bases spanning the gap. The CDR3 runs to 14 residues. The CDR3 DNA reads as TGTGCCAGCAGCCGAACAGAAGTCACCGGGGAGCTGTTTTTT. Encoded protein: CASSRTEVTGELFF.

As DNA, the CDR3 is TGTGCCAGCAGTGAGTCCGGGAATCAGCCCCAGCATTTT. Translating it yields CASSESGNQPQHF. The rearrangement uses TRBV2 and TRBJ1-5, with D unclear. The germline V and J ends were trimmed by 3 bases and 4 bases, with 7 bases remaining between them. Looked up from germline, CDR1 is SNHLY and CDR2 is FYNNEI. The CDR3 spans 13 residues.